Presented here are 26 T cell receptor beta chains from one specimen sequenced in a study of T-cell memory formation after mild COVID-19. MiXCR was run by TCRdb on the 5' RACE reads, yielding one entry per CDR3 protein. The table records about 170,000 distinct CDR3 sequences, over 10% of them present only once. The sequencing sample was made of PBMCs or a T cell subset sorted from them (not recorded which). The receptors were gathered from a young man who had mild COVID-19 (a few samples of this study predate the infection). Cell type and time point are not known.

The chain employs TRBV18 and TRBJ2-1, with 9 nucleotides matching TRBD2. Trimming removed 0 bases from V and 7 bases from J; junction bases left unmatched: 7. This CDR3 is built from 16 residues. Germline V gene data show CDR1 as KGHSH and CDR2 as LQKENI. CDR3 sequence (DNA): TGTGCCAGCTCACCACCCTCTAGCGGGGCCAGTAATGAGCAGTTCTTC. Residues: CASSPPSSGASNEQFF.

The chain joins TRBV15 to TRBJ2-3, with 10 bases lining up with TRBD2. This CDR3 is 18 amino acids long. CDR1 and CDR2 from the germline V gene are LNHNV and YYDKDF (reference sequence). J gave up 6 bases and V 0 bases, and 12 bases lay outside the gene matches. The CDR3 DNA sequence: TGTGCCACCAGCAGAGATTACGTGCTAGCGGGGGCTTTGGATACGCAGTATTTT. Protein: CATSRDYVLAGALDTQYF.

This clonotype was counted a few times. The CDR3 here is CASSLEVTEAFF. CDR3 nucleotide sequence: TGTGCCAGCAGCTTGGAGGTCACTGAAGCTTTCTTT. The chain links TRBV5-5 to TRBJ1-1, with unresolved D. Germline V lookup: CDR1 SGHKS, CDR2 YYEKEE (reference sequence). This CDR3 is built from 12 residues. The ends were cut back, 0 bases at V and 4 bases at J, with 4 bases in the middle.

This rearrangement joins TRBV2 to TRBJ1-1; the match to TRBD1 covers 9 bases. J was trimmed by 3 bases and V by 8 bases; bases with no gene match: 7. The CDR3 length is 14 residues. Germline values: CDR1 SNHLY, CDR2 FYNNEI. Written as DNA, the CDR3 is TGTGCCAGCTTCGGGACAGGGTTGGACACTGAAGCTTTCTTT. Residues: CASFGTGLDTEAFF.

This clonotype came up a few times. This chain joins TRBV12-3 or TRBV12-4 and TRBJ1-2; TRBD1 agrees at 8 bases. V lost 7 bases to trimming and J lost 2 bases; unmatched junction nucleotides: 3. This CDR3 is 13 amino acids long. Written as DNA, the CDR3 is TGTGCCAGCACCCGGACAGGGAACTATGGCTACACCTTC. Protein: CASTRTGNYGYTF.

The gene calls are TRBV12-3 or TRBV12-4 and TRBJ2-2; TRBD1 matches 7 bases. V gave up 6 bases and J gave up 7 bases; unmatched junction bases: 5. The CDR3 runs to 13 residues. CDR3 nucleotide sequence: TGTGCCAGCAGAACAGACAGGGTCGGGGAGCTGTTTTTT. It yields the protein CASRTDRVGELFF.

The chain combines TRBV12-3 or TRBV12-4 with TRBJ2-7; 8 positions agree with TRBD1. V dropped 6 bases and J dropped 6; count of bases not matched to a gene: 10. The CDR3 loop spans 14 amino acids. The CDR3 nucleotides read TGTGCCAGCAGGTCAGGGGCAGGGGGCGGCGAGCAGTACTTC. It codes for CASRSGAGGGEQYF.

This clonotype was seen a handful of times. V and J are TRBV4-3 and TRBJ2-1, with unresolved D. This CDR3 has 19 amino acids. Trimming cost V 5 bases and J 2 bases, with 25 bases left between them. Germline CDR1 LGHNA, CDR2 YSLEER. CDR3 DNA sequence: TGCGCCAGCAGCGCTTCTTGGGATTTAGCCTTAACCGCCTACAATGAGCAGTTCTTC. This sequence encodes CASSASWDLALTAYNEQFF.

The rearrangement joins TRBV5-1 to TRBJ2-7; D is perhaps TRBD2 (7 bases). Germline CDR1 is SGHRS and CDR2 is YFSETQ. Deletions cut 4 bases from V and 6 bases from J, with 26 bases between. CDR3 length: 17 residues. CDR3 DNA sequence: TGCGCCAGCAGCGCCCCCGGGAGGAGGGGGATTACAGGCGAGCAGTACTTC. Translating gives CASSAPGRRGITGEQYF.

This clonotype was seen at least ten times. V usage is TRBV6-2 or TRBV6-3 and J usage is TRBJ1-2, with a weak D call TRBD1 (6 bases). Germline V gene sequence: CDR1 MNHEY, CDR2 SVGEGT. This CDR3 has 17 residues. Trimming cost V 7 bases and J 5 bases, with 26 bases left between them. Written as DNA, the CDR3 is TGTGCCAGCAACGACCAGCGGGACACCCTTAAGGGGTATGGCTACACCTTC. It is translated as CASNDQRDTLKGYGYTF.

This clonotype was found a few times. The chain couples TRBV5-1 to TRBJ1-5; possibly TRBD1 for D (6 bases). CDR1 is SGHRS, CDR2 YFSETQ, per germline. This CDR3 is 15 amino acids long. V shed 4 bases and J shed 3 bases, with 14 bases lying between them. The CDR3 DNA reads TGCGCCAGCAGCACCACCGGGGGGCTCAATCAGCCCCAGCATTTT. Amino acids: CASSTTGGLNQPQHF.

This clonotype was counted a few times. V is TRBV5-1 and J is TRBJ1-4, with D possibly matching TRBD1 (6 bases). Per the germline V gene, CDR1 is SGHRS and CDR2 is YFSETQ. The CDR3 extends over 16 amino acids. V lost 1 base to trimming and J lost 4 bases, with 14 bases between them. The CDR3 region has the DNA TGCGCCAGCAGCTTGCGGACAGCGATTAATAATGAAAAACTGTTTTTT. Translating gives CASSLRTAINNEKLFF.

The chain employs TRBV12-3 or TRBV12-4 and TRBJ1-2, with D tentatively TRBD1 (6 bases). Trimming pared 5 bases from V and 12 bases from J, leaving 16 bases between. CDR3 length: 12 amino acids. This chain's CDR3 is CASSHDDRIHTF. CDR3 bases: TGTGCCAGCAGTCATGACGACAGGATACACACCTTC.

The chain links TRBV20-1 to TRBJ2-5, with D unclear. From germline, CDR1 is DFQATT and CDR2 SNEGSKA (reference sequence). This CDR3 has 10 amino acids. Between the trimmed V and J ends, which lost 1 base and 5 bases, there was a span of 2 bases. CDR3 in amino acids: CSARGETQYF. CDR3 coding DNA: TGCAGTGCTAGAGGCGAGACCCAGTACTTC.

This clonotype appeared a few times. The genes are TRBV5-5 and TRBJ2-4; D remains ambiguous. This CDR3 comprises 13 residues. With 0 bases removed from V and 5 bases from J, the gap between germline ends came to 6 bases. The germline CDR1 and CDR2 sequences are SGHKS and YYEKEE (reference sequence). The CDR3 sequence: CASSLGAENIQYF. Here the CDR3 DNA reads TGTGCCAGCAGCTTGGGGGCAGAAAACATTCAGTACTTC. The full variable domain, in which reference TRBV5-5 and TRBJ2-4 provide the parts outside the CDR3, is DAGVTQSPTHLIKTRGQQVTLRCSPISGHKSVSWYQQVLGQGPQFIFQYYEKEERGRGNFPDRFSARQFPNYSSELNVNALLLGDSALYLCASSLGAENIQYFGAGTRLSVL.

The chain links TRBV20-1 to TRBJ1-1; 9 nucleotides align to TRBD1. The CDR3 covers 16 residues. Trimming cost V 4 bases and J 5 bases; bases outside gene matches: 14. Germline V gene lookup returns CDR1 DFQATT and CDR2 SNEGSKA (reference sequence). The CDR3 DNA follows: TGCAGTGCTAATAACCCACAGGGGGCACGCGGGACTGAAGCTTTCTTT. Its protein product is CSANNPQGARGTEAFF.

This rearrangement joins TRBV6-5 to TRBJ1-5; TRBD1 might be the D (6 bases). The V and J ends lost 7 bases and 0 bases respectively, with 10 bases between them. Germline V gene data show CDR1 as MNHEY and CDR2 as SVGAGI. This CDR3 has 14 amino acids. In DNA, the CDR3 is TGTGCCAGCAACACAGGGAATAGCAATCAGCCCCAGCATTTT. This translates into CASNTGNSNQPQHF.

The chain links TRBV5-1 to TRBJ2-3, with TRBD1 matching 9 bases. This CDR3 is 15 amino acids long. Unmatched junction bases numbered 7, after V lost 4 bases and J lost 4 bases. Germline-derived CDR1 and CDR2 are SGHRS and YFSETQ. In nucleotides, the CDR3 is TGCGCCAGCAGCAGTCGACAGGGGGTTTCAGATACGCAGTATTTT. Translating it yields CASSSRQGVSDTQYF.

This chain uses TRBV5-1 with TRBJ2-3, with TRBD2 identical over 8 bases. This CDR3 is built from 14 residues. Looked up from germline, CDR1 is SGHRS and CDR2 is YFSETQ. The junction had 4 bases not matched to a gene; V was cut back by 6 bases and J by 1 base. CDR3 amino acids: CASTRGGGTDTQYF. CDR3 sequence (DNA): TGCGCCAGCACCCGGGGGGGTGGCACAGATACGCAGTATTTT.

This clonotype was observed a handful of times. V usage is TRBV6-4 and J usage is TRBJ2-3; D not resolved. This CDR3 region has 13 residues. Trimming removed 5 bases from V and 5 bases from J, with 11 bases in between. The germline V gene encodes CDR1 MRHNA and CDR2 SNTAGT. The CDR3: CASSQYLGDTQYF. In DNA, the CDR3 is TGTGCCAGCAGTCAGTATTTGGGAGATACGCAGTATTTT.

This clonotype appeared a few times. The chain carries TRBV11-2 and TRBJ2-1; tentative D call: TRBD1 (5 bases). Germline-derived CDR1 and CDR2 are SGHAT and FQNNGV. V was cut by 5 bases and J by 7 bases, with 9 bases left in between. The CDR3 extends over 12 amino acids. CDR3 protein: CASSLNRNEQFF. The CDR3 DNA sequence: TGTGCCAGCAGCCTGAACAGGAATGAGCAGTTCTTC.

This clonotype was observed a handful of times. The V gene is TRBV5-5, the J gene TRBJ2-7; 9 bases align to TRBD1. The V segment lost 4 bases and the J segment 7 bases; nucleotides outside the gene matches: 12. This CDR3 is 15 amino acids long. Germline values: CDR1 SGHKS, CDR2 YYEKEE (reference sequence). The CDR3 DNA sequence: TGTGCCAGCAGCCTTACCGGGACAGGGCTTTGGGAGCAGTACTTC. Its translation is CASSLTGTGLWEQYF.

This clonotype was seen a handful of times. This chain links TRBV20-1 with TRBJ2-7; D may be TRBD2 (5 bases). Germline V lookup: CDR1 DFQATT, CDR2 SNEGSKA (reference sequence). This CDR3 is 12 amino acids long. Deletions cut 5 bases from V and 6 bases from J, with 14 bases between. CDR3 sequence (DNA): TGCAGTGCTCAACGAGCCCGGGGCGAGCAGTACTTC. Protein product: CSAQRARGEQYF.

V and J are TRBV28 and TRBJ2-5; TRBD1 aligns across 11 bases. Germline-derived CDR1 and CDR2 are MDHEN and SYDVKM. The CDR3 loop spans 16 amino acids. V shed 5 bases and J 5 bases; nucleotides not matched to a gene: 10. For the CDR3, the DNA is TGTGCCAGCAGTCCCAGTCCGGGACAGGGGGTGGAGACCCAGTACTTC. This encodes CASSPSPGQGVETQYF.

This chain connects TRBV3-1 to TRBJ2-2, with D tentatively TRBD1 (8 bases). The CDR3 consists of 14 residues. Per the germline V gene, CDR1 is LGHDT and CDR2 is YNNKEL (reference sequence). Trimming stripped 6 bases from V and 7 bases from J, with 15 bases between. The DNA for the CDR3 is TGTGCCAGCAGACAACAGGGGGGGAACGGGGAGCTGTTTTTT. Residues: CASRQQGGNGELFF. Variable domain in full (rest from reference TRBV3-1 and TRBJ2-2): DTAVSQTPKYLVTQMGNDKSIKCEQNLGHDTMYWYKQDSKKFLKIMFSYNNKELIINETVPNRFSPKSPDKAHLNLHINSLELGDSAVYFCASRQQGGNGELFFGEGSRLTVL.

The chain is built from TRBV24-1 and TRBJ2-1; 13 bases are a match to TRBD2. CDR1 and CDR2 (germline): KGHDR, SFDVKD. After removal of 3 bases from V and 9 bases from J, the junction contained 7 bases not matched to a gene. The CDR3 loop spans 16 amino acids. CDR3 region: CATSDTGLAGVSEQFF. In nucleotides, the CDR3 is TGTGCCACCAGTGATACCGGACTAGCGGGGGTGAGTGAGCAGTTCTTC.